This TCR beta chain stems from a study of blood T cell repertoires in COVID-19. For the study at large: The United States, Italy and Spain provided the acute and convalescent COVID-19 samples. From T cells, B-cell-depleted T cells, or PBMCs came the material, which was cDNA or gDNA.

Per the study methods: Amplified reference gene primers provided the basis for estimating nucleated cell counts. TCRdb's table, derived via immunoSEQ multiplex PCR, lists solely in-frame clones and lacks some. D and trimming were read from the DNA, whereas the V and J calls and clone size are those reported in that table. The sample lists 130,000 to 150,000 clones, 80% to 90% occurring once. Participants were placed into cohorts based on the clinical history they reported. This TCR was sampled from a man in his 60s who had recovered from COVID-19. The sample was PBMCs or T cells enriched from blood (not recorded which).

Here the CDR3 DNA reads TGCGCCAGCACCCAGACAGGGGTAAATAGTGAGCAGTTCTTC. It is translated as CASTQTGVNSEQFF. The V call is TRBV10-1, the J call TRBJ2-1; 8 bases map to TRBD1. Germline CDR1 and CDR2: WNHNN and SYGVQD (reference sequence). Trimming removed 7 bases from V and 9 bases from J; junction bases left unmatched: 11. The CDR3 is 14 residues long.